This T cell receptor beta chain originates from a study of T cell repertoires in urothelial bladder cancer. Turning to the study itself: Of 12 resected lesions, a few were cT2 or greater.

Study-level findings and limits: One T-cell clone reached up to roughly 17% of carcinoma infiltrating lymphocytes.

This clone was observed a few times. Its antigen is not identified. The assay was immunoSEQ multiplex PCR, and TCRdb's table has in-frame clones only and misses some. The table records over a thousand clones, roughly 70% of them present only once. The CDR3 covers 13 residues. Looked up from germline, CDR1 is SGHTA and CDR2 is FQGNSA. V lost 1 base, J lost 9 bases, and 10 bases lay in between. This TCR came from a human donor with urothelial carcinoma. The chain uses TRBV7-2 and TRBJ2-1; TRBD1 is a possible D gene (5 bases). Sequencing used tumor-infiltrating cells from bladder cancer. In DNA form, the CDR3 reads TGTGCCAGCAGCTTAGTCCAGGGCGCTGAGCAGTTCTTC. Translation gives CASSLVQGAEQFF.